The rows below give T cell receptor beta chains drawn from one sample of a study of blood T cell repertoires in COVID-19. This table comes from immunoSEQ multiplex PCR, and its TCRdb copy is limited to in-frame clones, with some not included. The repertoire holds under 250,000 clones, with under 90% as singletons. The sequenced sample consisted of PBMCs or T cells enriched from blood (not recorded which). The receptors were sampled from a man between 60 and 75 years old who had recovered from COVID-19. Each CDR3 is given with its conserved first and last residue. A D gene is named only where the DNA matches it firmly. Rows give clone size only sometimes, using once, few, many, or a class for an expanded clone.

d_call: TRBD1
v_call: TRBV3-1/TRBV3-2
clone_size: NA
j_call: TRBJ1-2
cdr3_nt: TGTGCCAGCAGCCAAGGACAGGGTGCTAACTATGGCTACACCTTC
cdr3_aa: CASSQGQGANYGYTF

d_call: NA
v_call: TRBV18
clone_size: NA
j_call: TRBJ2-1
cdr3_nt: TGTGCCAGCTCACCCCGACTCAATTACAATGAGCAGTTCTTC
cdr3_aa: CASSPRLNYNEQFF

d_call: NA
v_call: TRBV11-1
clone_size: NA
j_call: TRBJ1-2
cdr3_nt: TGTGCCAGCAGTCCTGCTGCGGGTCCTAACTATGGCTACACCTTC
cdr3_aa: CASSPAAGPNYGYTF

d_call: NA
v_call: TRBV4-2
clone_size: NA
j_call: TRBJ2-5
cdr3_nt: TGTGCCAGCAGCGAACGGCGGGCGGTGGAGACCCAGTACTTC
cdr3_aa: CASSERRAVETQYF

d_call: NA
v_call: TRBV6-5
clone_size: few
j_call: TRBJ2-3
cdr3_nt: TGTGCCAGCAGTTACAGGGGATTAGGCACAGATACGCAGTATTTT
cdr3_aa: CASSYRGLGTDTQYF

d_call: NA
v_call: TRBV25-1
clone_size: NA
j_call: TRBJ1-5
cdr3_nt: TGTGCCAGCAGTACAGGGTTGGGTCAGCCCCAGCATTTT
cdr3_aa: CASSTGLGQPQHF

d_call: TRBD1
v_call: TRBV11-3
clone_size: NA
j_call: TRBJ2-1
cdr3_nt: TGTGCCAGCAGCAGTTCCACGGGACAGGTAAATGAGCAGTTCTTC
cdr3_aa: CASSSSTGQVNEQFF

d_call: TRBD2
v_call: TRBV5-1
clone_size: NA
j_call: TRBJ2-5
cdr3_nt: TGCGCCAGCAGCTTGGCGCTAGCGGGGGACCAAGAGACCCAGTACTTC
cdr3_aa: CASSLALAGDQETQYF

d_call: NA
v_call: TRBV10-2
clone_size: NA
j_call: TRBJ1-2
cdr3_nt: TGCGCCAGCAGCCAGGACAGATACTATGGCTACACCTTC
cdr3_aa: CASSQDRYYGYTF

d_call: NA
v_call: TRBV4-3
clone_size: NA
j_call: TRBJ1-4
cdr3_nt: TGCGCCAGCAGCCATACGGGTGCAACTAATGAAAAACTGTTTTTT
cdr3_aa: CASSHTGATNEKLFF

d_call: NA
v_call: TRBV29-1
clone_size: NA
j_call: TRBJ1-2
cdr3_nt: TGCAGCGTTCGGGACACTACTAACTATGGCTACACCTTC
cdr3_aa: CSVRDTTNYGYTF

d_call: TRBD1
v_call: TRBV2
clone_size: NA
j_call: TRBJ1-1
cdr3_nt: TGTGCCAGCAGTGAAGCGCAGGGACAGGGATACACTGAAGCTTTCTTT
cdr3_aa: CASSEAQGQGYTEAFF

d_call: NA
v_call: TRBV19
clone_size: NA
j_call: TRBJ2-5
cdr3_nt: TGTGCCAGTAACGACAGGCTTTGGGAGACCCAGTACTTC
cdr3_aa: CASNDRLWETQYF

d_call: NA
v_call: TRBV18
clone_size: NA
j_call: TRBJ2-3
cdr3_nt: TGTGCCAGCTCACCCGGGACAACAGATACGCAGTATTTT
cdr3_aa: CASSPGTTDTQYF

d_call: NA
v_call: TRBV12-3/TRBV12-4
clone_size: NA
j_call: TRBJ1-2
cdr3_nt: TGTGCCAGCAGTTTAGCGAGTCTCCCTTACACCTTC
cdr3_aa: CASSLASLPYTF

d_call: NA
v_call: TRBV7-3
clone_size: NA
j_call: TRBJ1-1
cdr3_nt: TGTGCCAGCAGCTTAAGATCGAGGACTGAAGCTTTCTTT
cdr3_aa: CASSLRSRTEAFF

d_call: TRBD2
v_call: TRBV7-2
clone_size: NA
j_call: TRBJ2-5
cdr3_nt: TGTGCCAGCAGCTTAGGGGCGGGGGGGTCACAAGAGACCCAGTACTTC
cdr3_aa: CASSLGAGGSQETQYF

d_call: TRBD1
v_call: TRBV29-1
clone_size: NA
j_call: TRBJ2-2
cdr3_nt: TGCAGCGTTGCAGGAGACAGGGTGAACACCGGGGAGCTGTTTTTT
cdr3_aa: CSVAGDRVNTGELFF

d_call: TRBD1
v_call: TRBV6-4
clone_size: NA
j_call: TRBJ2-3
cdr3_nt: TGTGCCAGCAGCCCGGGACAGGACTCAGATACGCAGTATTTT
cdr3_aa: CASSPGQDSDTQYF

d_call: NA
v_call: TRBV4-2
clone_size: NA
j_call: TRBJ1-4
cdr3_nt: TGTGCCAGCAGCCAAGATCAGGCGGGCCAGACAAAAGGTGAAAAACTGTTTTTT
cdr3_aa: CASSQDQAGQTKGEKLFF

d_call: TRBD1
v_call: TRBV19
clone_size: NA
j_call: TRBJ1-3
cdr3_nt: TGTGCCAGTATTGTAGGGACAGGGGTTCGAAACACCATATATTTT
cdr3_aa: CASIVGTGVRNTIYF

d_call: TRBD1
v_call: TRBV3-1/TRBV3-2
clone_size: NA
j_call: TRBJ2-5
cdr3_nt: TGTGCCAGCAGCCAAGTTCGCGGGACAGGGGGAGAGACCCAGTACTTC
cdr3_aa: CASSQVRGTGGETQYF

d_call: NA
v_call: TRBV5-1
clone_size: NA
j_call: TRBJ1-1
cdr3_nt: TGCGCCAGCAGCTCCTTGACAGAGAACACTGAAGCTTTCTTT
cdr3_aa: CASSSLTENTEAFF

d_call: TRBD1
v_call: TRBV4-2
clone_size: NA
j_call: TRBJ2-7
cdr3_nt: TGTGCCAGCAGCCCAGACGGGGGACAGGCTTACTACGAGCAGTACTTC
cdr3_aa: CASSPDGGQAYYEQYF

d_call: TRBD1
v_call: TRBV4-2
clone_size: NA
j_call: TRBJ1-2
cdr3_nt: TGTGCCAGCAGCCAAGGACAGGGTGAAAACTATGGCTACACCTTC
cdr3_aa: CASSQGQGENYGYTF

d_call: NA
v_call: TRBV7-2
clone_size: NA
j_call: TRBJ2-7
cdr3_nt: TGTGCCAGCAGCTGGGCGGGGAGAACCTACGAGCAGTACTTC
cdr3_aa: CASSWAGRTYEQYF

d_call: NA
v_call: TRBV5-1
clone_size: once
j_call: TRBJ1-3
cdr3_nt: TGCGCCAGCAGCCCATCCGGGGGATCTGAGTCTACCATATATTTT
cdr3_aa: CASSPSGGSESTIYF

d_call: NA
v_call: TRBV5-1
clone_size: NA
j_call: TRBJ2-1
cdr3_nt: TGCGCCAGCAGCTTGCAGGGTAGCTCCTACAATGAGCAGTTCTTC
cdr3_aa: CASSLQGSSYNEQFF

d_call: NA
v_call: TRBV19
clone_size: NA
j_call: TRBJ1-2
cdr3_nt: TGTGCCAGTGGGGCAGCCTATGGCTACACCTTC
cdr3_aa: CASGAAYGYTF

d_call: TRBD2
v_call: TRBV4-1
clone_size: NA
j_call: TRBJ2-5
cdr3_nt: TGCGCCAGCAGCCAGGGACTAGCGGGGGGCTCTGGGGGAGAGACCCAGTACTTC
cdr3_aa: CASSQGLAGGSGGETQYF

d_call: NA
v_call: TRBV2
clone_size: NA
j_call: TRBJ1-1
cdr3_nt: TGTGCCAGCAGTGAAGCTCGGGGGAAAGGTGCTGAAGCTTTCTTT
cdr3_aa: CASSEARGKGAEAFF

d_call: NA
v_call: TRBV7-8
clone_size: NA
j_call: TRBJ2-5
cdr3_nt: TGTGCCAGCAGCCAGGGGCAAGAGACCCAGTACTTC
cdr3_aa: CASSQGQETQYF

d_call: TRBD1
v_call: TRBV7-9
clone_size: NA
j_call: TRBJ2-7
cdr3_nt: TGTGCCAGCAGCTCCTGGTACACTGGACAGGTCGTCTACGAGCAGTACTTC
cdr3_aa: CASSSWYTGQVVYEQYF

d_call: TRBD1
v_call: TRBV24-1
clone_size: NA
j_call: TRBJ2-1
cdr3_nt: TGTGCCACCAGTGACTCGACAGGGGGCGTAAACAATGAGCAGTTCTTC
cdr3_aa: CATSDSTGGVNNEQFF

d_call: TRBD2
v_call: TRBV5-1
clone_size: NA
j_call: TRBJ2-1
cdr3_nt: TGCGCCAGCAGCTTCAGCGGGGGGGCCAAAGACAATGAGCAGTTCTTC
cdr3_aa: CASSFSGGAKDNEQFF

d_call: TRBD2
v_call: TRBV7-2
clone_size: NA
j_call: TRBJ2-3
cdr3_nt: TGTGCCAGCAGCTTATTGTGGGGGGGGGATACGCAGTATTTT
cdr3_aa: CASSLLWGGDTQYF

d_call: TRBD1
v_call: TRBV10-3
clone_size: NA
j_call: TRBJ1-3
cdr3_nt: TGTGCCATCAGTGATAACAGGGGTATCTCTGGAAACACCATATATTTT
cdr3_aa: CAISDNRGISGNTIYF

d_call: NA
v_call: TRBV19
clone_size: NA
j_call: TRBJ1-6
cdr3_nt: TGTGCCTGCAGGGCACAGGGCGAATATTTTTCACCCCTCCACTTT
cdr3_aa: CACRAQGEYFSPLHF

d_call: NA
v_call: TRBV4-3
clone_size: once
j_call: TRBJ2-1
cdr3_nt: TGCGCCAGCAGCCAAGACTTAGTAAATGAGCAGTTCTTC
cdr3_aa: CASSQDLVNEQFF

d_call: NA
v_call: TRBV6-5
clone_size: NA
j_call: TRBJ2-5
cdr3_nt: TGTGCCAGCACTTTACACCTCGGGGAGACCCAGTACTTC
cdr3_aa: CASTLHLGETQYF

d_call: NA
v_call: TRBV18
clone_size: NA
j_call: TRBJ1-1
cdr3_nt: TGTGCCAGCTCACCTGGGGAGGCGCAGAACACTGAAGCTTTCTTT
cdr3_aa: CASSPGEAQNTEAFF

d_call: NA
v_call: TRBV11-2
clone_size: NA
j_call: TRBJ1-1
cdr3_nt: TGTGCCAGCAGTCAGAACGAGAACACTGAAGCTTTCTTT
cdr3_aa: CASSQNENTEAFF

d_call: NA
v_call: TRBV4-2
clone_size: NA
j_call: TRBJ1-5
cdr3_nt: TGTGCCAGCAGCCAAGGTCGCCTCGGGGGAGGCAATCAGCCCCAGCATTTT
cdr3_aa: CASSQGRLGGGNQPQHF

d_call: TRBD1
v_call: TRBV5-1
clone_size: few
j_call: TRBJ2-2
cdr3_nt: TGCGCCAGCAGCTTTACAGGGGGGACCGGGGAGCTGTTTTTT
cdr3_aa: CASSFTGGTGELFF

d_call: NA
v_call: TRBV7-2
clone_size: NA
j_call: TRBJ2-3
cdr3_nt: TGTGCCAGCAGCCCGTTCGGGGATTCGACAGATACGCAGTATTTT
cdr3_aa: CASSPFGDSTDTQYF

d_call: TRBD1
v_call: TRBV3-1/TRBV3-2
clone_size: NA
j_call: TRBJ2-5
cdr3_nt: TGTGCCAGCAGCCAAGGGGACAGAGGGCGGGAGACCCAGTACTTC
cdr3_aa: CASSQGDRGRETQYF

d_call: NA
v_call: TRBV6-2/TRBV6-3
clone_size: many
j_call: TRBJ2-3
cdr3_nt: TGTGCCAGCAGCCTGCGGACACGTAGCACAGATACGCAGTATTTT
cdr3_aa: CASSLRTRSTDTQYF

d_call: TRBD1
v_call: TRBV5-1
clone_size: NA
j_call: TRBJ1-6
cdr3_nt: TGCGCCAGCAGCTTGGAAGGGGGCAATTCACCCCTCCACTTT
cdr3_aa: CASSLEGGNSPLHF

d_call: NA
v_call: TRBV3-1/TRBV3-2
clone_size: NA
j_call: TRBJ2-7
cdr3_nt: TGTGCCAGCAGCCGGGCCAGGGGTTTCGACGAGCAGTACTTC
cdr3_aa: CASSRARGFDEQYF

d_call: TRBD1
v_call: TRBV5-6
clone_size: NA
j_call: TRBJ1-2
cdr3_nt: TGTGCCAGCAGCTTGTTTTCAGGGGGCGTCTATGGCTACACCTTC
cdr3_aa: CASSLFSGGVYGYTF

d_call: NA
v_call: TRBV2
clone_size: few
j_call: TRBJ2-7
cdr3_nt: TGTGCCAGCAGCCGGGACGAGCAGTACTTC
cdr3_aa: CASSRDEQYF

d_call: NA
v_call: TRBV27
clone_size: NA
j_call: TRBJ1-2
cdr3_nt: TGTGCCAGCAGTTCCCTGGGGGCCAGTCATAATGGCTACACCTTC
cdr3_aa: CASSSLGASHNGYTF

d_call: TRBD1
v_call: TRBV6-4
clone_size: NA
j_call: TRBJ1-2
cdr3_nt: TGTGCCAGCAGAGAAGAACCGGGACAGGTTAACTATGGCTACACCTTC
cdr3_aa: CASREEPGQVNYGYTF

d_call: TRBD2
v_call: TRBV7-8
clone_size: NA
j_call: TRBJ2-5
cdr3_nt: TGTGCCAGCAGCCGAAAACTAGCGGGGGGCGAAGAGACCCAGTACTTC
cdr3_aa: CASSRKLAGGEETQYF

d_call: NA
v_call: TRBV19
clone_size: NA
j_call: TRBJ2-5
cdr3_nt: TGTGCCAGTAGTAGGGGGGGGGCGGACACCGCGTCGACCCAGTACTTC
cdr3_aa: CASSRGGADTASTQYF

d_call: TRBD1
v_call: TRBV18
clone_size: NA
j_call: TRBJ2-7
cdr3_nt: TGTGCCAGCTCAGAGGGACAGGGGATCTCCTACGAGCAGTACTTC
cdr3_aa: CASSEGQGISYEQYF

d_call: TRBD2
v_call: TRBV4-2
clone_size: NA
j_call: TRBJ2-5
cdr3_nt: TGTGCCAGCAGCCAGACAATGACCGACGGACTAGTCACACAAGAGACCCAGTACTTC
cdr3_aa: CASSQTMTDGLVTQETQYF

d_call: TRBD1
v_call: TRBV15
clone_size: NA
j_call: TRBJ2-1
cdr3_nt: TGTGCCACCAGCATTGAGGACAGGGGTGGTGGTGAGCAGTTCTTC
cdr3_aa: CATSIEDRGGGEQFF

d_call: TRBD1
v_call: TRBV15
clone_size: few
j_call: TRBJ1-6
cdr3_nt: TGTGCCACCAGCGGCGCGACAGGGTCACCCCTCCACTTT
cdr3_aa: CATSGATGSPLHF